The present entry profiles one T cell receptor beta chain with its context. Its antigen remains unidentified. The CDR3 consists of 14 residues. Trimming stripped 3 bases from V and 4 bases from J, with 10 bases between. Germline CDR1 is MDHEN and CDR2 is SYDVKM. The run depth of the assay was deep. The table came from immunoSEQ multiplex PCR; TCRdb's copy has only in-frame clones and leaves some out. The sample has nearly 600,000 clones; around 95% are singletons. This record belongs to a study of shared clonotypes between healthy human individuals. Naivety among CD8 cells was defined by CD45RO negativity and positive CCR7 selection, thereby excluding terminally differentiated effector memory CD45RA+ cells. Overall study results and limits: The study drew on few donors, limiting represented genetic and exposure-history diversity. Around 5% was the fraction of naive CD4 clonotypes found shared across several donors.

The chain is built from TRBV28 and TRBJ1-3; D uncertain. This receptor was identified in a woman under 40 in good health. The source material was naive CD8+ T cells sorted from blood. The CDR3 coding sequence is TGTGCCAGCAGTTTTGGACTAGAAGGAAACACCATATATTTT. It is translated as CASSFGLEGNTIYF.